This is a list of T cell receptor beta chains from one sample in a study of OX40 agonist ivuxolimab in advanced cancers. Produced via immunoSEQ multiplex PCR; TCRdb's table is partial and in-frame only. The sample yields about 59,000 clones, around 85% seen once. The specimen comprised CD4+ or CD8+ T cells sorted from blood, sampled in a trial of the OX40 agonist ivuxolimab. These receptors all come from an adult with an advanced solid tumor such as melanoma, head and neck, liver or kidney cancer. Both conserved end residues are part of each CDR3. D genes are given only for firm matches. Clone size, where shown, is once, few, many, or a class for clones that have expanded.

d_call,j_call,v_call,clone_size,cdr3_nt,cdr3_aa
TRBD1,TRBJ2-7,TRBV19,NA,TGTGCCAGTAGTACTTCGACAGGGGGCTCCTACGAGCAGTACTTC,CASSTSTGGSYEQYF
NA,TRBJ2-3,TRBV7-9,NA,TGTGCCAGCTCAATTACCACAGATACGCAGTATTTT,CASSITTDTQYF
NA,TRBJ2-1,TRBV11-2,once,TGTGCCAGCAGCCGATCCTTGGCCGGGTTCTACAATGAGCAGTTCTTC,CASSRSLAGFYNEQFF
NA,TRBJ2-1,TRBV6-5,NA,TGTGCCAGCAGTCGGGGCAACTCCTACAATGAGCAGTTCTTC,CASSRGNSYNEQFF
TRBD1,TRBJ1-1,TRBV2,few,TGTGCCAGCTCTCGACAGGGCCTCGATGCTTTCTTT,CASSRQGLDAFF
NA,TRBJ2-5,TRBV7-3,NA,TGTGCCAGCACCTTGGTTGGGGGTGGATCGGGGGAGACCCAGTACTTC,CASTLVGGGSGETQYF
NA,TRBJ2-5,TRBV15,NA,TGTGCCACCAGCAGAGATCTGGGGGACTGGGCAGTTGAGACCCAGTACTTC,CATSRDLGDWAVETQYF
NA,TRBJ1-2,TRBV5-1,NA,TGCGCCAGCAGCTTGGGGTCTTATGGCTACACCTTC,CASSLGSYGYTF
NA,TRBJ1-4,TRBV18,NA,TGTGCCAGCTCACGGGACTTAGGCTTGGCTAATGAAAAACTGTTTTTT,CASSRDLGLANEKLFF
NA,TRBJ2-1,TRBV9,NA,TGTGCCAGCAGCGTCTGGCGGAACTCCTACAATGAGCAGTTCTTC,CASSVWRNSYNEQFF
NA,TRBJ2-7,TRBV6-1,few,TGTGCCAGCAGTGAACCCGGCAGGGCAACCTACGAGCAGTACTTC,CASSEPGRATYEQYF
NA,TRBJ2-2,TRBV7-2,NA,TGTGCCAGTAAAGGCTGGTCGCGGGACGCCGGGGAGCTGTTTTTT,CASKGWSRDAGELFF
TRBD2,TRBJ2-7,TRBV4-1,NA,TGCGCCAGCAGCCAAACCGGAGGAACTAGCGGAGCCACCTACGAGCAGTACTTC,CASSQTGGTSGATYEQYF
NA,TRBJ2-3,TRBV6-4,NA,TGTGCCAGCAGTCGGACGGGGGGCACAGATACGCAGTATTTT,CASSRTGGTDTQYF
NA,TRBJ2-2,TRBV5-1,NA,TGCGCCAGCAGCTTGGCAGTACAGTCCGGGGAGCTGTTTTTT,CASSLAVQSGELFF
NA,TRBJ2-2,TRBV19,NA,TGTGCCAGTAGCCGCAAAACGGGGACGGATTCGAACACCGGGGAGCTGTTTTTT,CASSRKTGTDSNTGELFF